A selection of T cell receptor beta chains follows, all from one sample in a study of T cell responses to AZD1222 COVID-19 vaccine. Sequencing used immunoSEQ multiplex PCR; TCRdb keeps in-frame clones, though not all of them. The data hold approximately 150,000 clones, with approximately 94% observed a single time. Sequenced here: peripheral blood, sampled on day 0 of AZD1222 vaccination. These receptors originate from an adult in good health. CDR3s include the opening cysteine and the closing phenylalanine or tryptophan. Each record gives: D gene, V gene, J gene, clone size, CDR3 protein, CDR3 DNA. D genes are given only for firm matches. The size of a clone is reported for some rows only, either as once, few or many, or as a class for expanded clones.

d_gene: TRBD1
v_gene: TRBV6-6
j_gene: TRBJ2-1
abundance: .
CDR3aa: CASRDRPYNEQFF
CDR3nt: TGTGCCAGCCGGGACAGGCCTTACAATGAGCAGTTCTTC

d_gene: TRBD2
v_gene: TRBV4-1
j_gene: TRBJ2-7
abundance: .
CDR3aa: CASSQASTSAYEQYF
CDR3nt: TGCGCCAGCAGCCAAGCCTCGACTAGCGCCTACGAGCAGTACTTC

d_gene: .
v_gene: TRBV4-2
j_gene: TRBJ2-5
abundance: .
CDR3aa: CASSLRTGAQETQYF
CDR3nt: TGTGCCAGCAGCTTACGTACGGGGGCACAAGAGACCCAGTACTTC

d_gene: TRBD2
v_gene: TRBV4-2
j_gene: TRBJ2-1
abundance: .
CDR3aa: CASSATSGTYNEQFF
CDR3nt: TGTGCCAGCAGCGCGACTAGCGGGACCTACAATGAGCAGTTCTTC

d_gene: TRBD1
v_gene: TRBV10-3
j_gene: TRBJ1-6
abundance: once
CDR3aa: CAIRPGTGDDSPLHF
CDR3nt: TGTGCCATCAGGCCCGGGACAGGGGATGATTCACCCCTCCACTTT

d_gene: .
v_gene: TRBV5-1
j_gene: TRBJ2-1
abundance: .
CDR3aa: CASSLGLAPNNEQFF
CDR3nt: TGCGCCAGCAGCTTGGGCTTAGCCCCGAACAATGAGCAGTTCTTC

d_gene: .
v_gene: TRBV3-1/TRBV3-2
j_gene: TRBJ1-2
abundance: .
CDR3aa: CASSQAAKGGYTF
CDR3nt: TGTGCCAGCAGCCAAGCGGCTAAGGGTGGCTACACCTTC

d_gene: .
v_gene: TRBV5-6
j_gene: TRBJ2-4
abundance: .
CDR3aa: CASSRRQNIQYF
CDR3nt: TGTGCCAGCAGCCGGCGGCAAAACATTCAGTACTTC

d_gene: .
v_gene: TRBV29-1
j_gene: TRBJ2-7
abundance: .
CDR3aa: CSVRGTEISSYEQYF
CDR3nt: TGCAGCGTCCGGGGGACAGAGATAAGCTCCTACGAGCAGTACTTC

d_gene: .
v_gene: TRBV5-6
j_gene: TRBJ2-5
abundance: .
CDR3aa: CASSLVAVQETQYF
CDR3nt: TGTGCCAGCAGCTTGGTCGCGGTCCAAGAGACCCAGTACTTC

d_gene: .
v_gene: TRBV21-1
j_gene: TRBJ2-6
abundance: .
CDR3aa: CASFGTGGANVLTF
CDR3nt: TGTGCCTCTTTCGGGACGGGAGGGGCCAACGTCCTGACTTTC

d_gene: TRBD1
v_gene: TRBV5-4
j_gene: TRBJ2-7
abundance: many
CDR3aa: CASSSPDRSTYEQYF
CDR3nt: TGTGCCAGCAGCTCTCCGGACAGGAGTACCTACGAGCAGTACTTC

d_gene: .
v_gene: TRBV2
j_gene: TRBJ1-6
abundance: .
CDR3aa: CASSAFLAGLKNSPLHF
CDR3nt: TGTGCCAGCAGTGCCTTCCTTGCAGGGTTAAAGAATTCACCCCTCCACTTT

d_gene: TRBD2
v_gene: TRBV6-6
j_gene: TRBJ2-7
abundance: .
CDR3aa: CASSYSMGTSVTEQYF
CDR3nt: TGTGCCAGCAGTTACTCGATGGGGACTAGCGTGACCGAGCAGTACTTC

d_gene: .
v_gene: TRBV3-1/TRBV3-2
j_gene: TRBJ2-7
abundance: .
CDR3aa: CASSQDEGGIGEQYF
CDR3nt: TGTGCCAGCAGCCAAGACGAAGGGGGAATAGGCGAGCAGTACTTC

d_gene: TRBD2
v_gene: TRBV30
j_gene: TRBJ2-5
abundance: .
CDR3aa: CAWSRLAGDWYQETQYF
CDR3nt: TGTGCCTGGAGTAGACTAGCGGGAGACTGGTACCAAGAGACCCAGTACTTC

d_gene: .
v_gene: TRBV7-2
j_gene: TRBJ2-7
abundance: once
CDR3aa: CASSLVGGPESYEQYF
CDR3nt: TGTGCCAGCAGCTTAGTAGGGGGTCCGGAGTCCTACGAGCAGTACTTC

d_gene: .
v_gene: TRBV9
j_gene: TRBJ1-3
abundance: .
CDR3aa: CASSDGNRGPGNTIYF
CDR3nt: TGTGCCAGCAGCGATGGGAACCGGGGTCCGGGTAACACCATATATTTT

d_gene: .
v_gene: TRBV19
j_gene: TRBJ2-4
abundance: .
CDR3aa: CASSIDAGKNNIQYF
CDR3nt: TGTGCCAGTAGTATAGATGCAGGGAAGAATAACATTCAGTACTTC

d_gene: TRBD1
v_gene: TRBV7-2
j_gene: TRBJ1-2
abundance: .
CDR3aa: CASSPTGGAIYGYTF
CDR3nt: TGTGCCAGCAGCCCGACAGGGGGCGCGATATATGGCTACACCTTC

d_gene: .
v_gene: TRBV12-3/TRBV12-4
j_gene: TRBJ1-1
abundance: .
CDR3aa: CASSLTVTEAFF
CDR3nt: TGTGCCAGCAGTTTGACGGTGACCGAAGCTTTCTTT

d_gene: .
v_gene: TRBV7-8
j_gene: TRBJ1-2
abundance: .
CDR3aa: CASSPPHRTDGYTF
CDR3nt: TGTGCCAGCAGCCCGCCGCACAGGACGGATGGCTACACCTTC

d_gene: TRBD1
v_gene: TRBV7-2
j_gene: TRBJ1-2
abundance: .
CDR3aa: CASSLDRESHGYTF
CDR3nt: TGTGCCAGCAGCTTGGACAGGGAGAGTCATGGCTACACCTTC

d_gene: TRBD1
v_gene: TRBV6-4
j_gene: TRBJ1-2
abundance: .
CDR3aa: CASRGRDRANYGYTF
CDR3nt: TGTGCCAGCAGGGGCCGGGACAGGGCTAACTATGGCTACACCTTC

d_gene: .
v_gene: TRBV6-5
j_gene: TRBJ1-1
abundance: .
CDR3aa: CASSYGSSNTEAFF
CDR3nt: TGTGCCAGCAGTTACGGGTCTAGTAACACTGAAGCTTTCTTT

d_gene: .
v_gene: TRBV7-5
j_gene: TRBJ2-3
abundance: .
CDR3aa: CVRSSGLAGGDTDTQYF
CDR3nt: TGTGTCAGAAGCTCGGGACTAGCGGGAGGGGACACAGATACGCAGTATTTT

d_gene: .
v_gene: TRBV6-4
j_gene: TRBJ1-1
abundance: .
CDR3aa: CANKTDPNTEAFF
CDR3nt: TGTGCCAATAAGACAGATCCGAACACTGAAGCTTTCTTT

d_gene: TRBD2
v_gene: TRBV7-9
j_gene: TRBJ2-7
abundance: few
CDR3aa: CASSLPGGGINEQYF
CDR3nt: TGTGCCAGCAGCTTGCCGGGCGGGGGGATCAACGAGCAGTACTTC

d_gene: .
v_gene: TRBV10-3
j_gene: TRBJ2-7
abundance: .
CDR3aa: CAISELGEQYF
CDR3nt: TGTGCCATCAGCGAACTAGGGGAGCAGTACTTC

d_gene: TRBD2
v_gene: TRBV19
j_gene: TRBJ2-7
abundance: .
CDR3aa: CASSSPGLAASYEQYF
CDR3nt: TGTGCCAGTAGTAGCCCCGGACTAGCGGCCTCCTACGAGCAGTACTTC

d_gene: TRBD2
v_gene: TRBV18
j_gene: TRBJ2-7
abundance: .
CDR3aa: CASSPPGGSDSGSYEQYF
CDR3nt: TGTGCCAGCTCACCACCGGGGGGTTCGGATAGCGGGAGTTACGAGCAGTACTTC

d_gene: TRBD2
v_gene: TRBV7-6
j_gene: TRBJ2-1
abundance: .
CDR3aa: CASSLGLAGGSSYNEQFF
CDR3nt: TGTGCCAGCAGCTTAGGACTAGCGGGGGGGAGCTCCTACAATGAGCAGTTCTTC

d_gene: TRBD1
v_gene: TRBV12-3/TRBV12-4
j_gene: TRBJ2-7
abundance: .
CDR3aa: CASSADRAYEQYF
CDR3nt: TGTGCCAGCAGTGCGGACAGGGCTTACGAGCAGTACTTC

d_gene: TRBD2
v_gene: TRBV4-1
j_gene: TRBJ2-7
abundance: .
CDR3aa: CASSQEPSGRNEQYF
CDR3nt: TGCGCCAGCAGCCAAGAGCCTAGCGGGAGAAACGAGCAGTACTTC

d_gene: .
v_gene: TRBV5-1
j_gene: TRBJ1-1
abundance: few
CDR3aa: CASSLTGMNTEAFF
CDR3nt: TGCGCCAGCAGCTTGACAGGGATGAACACTGAAGCTTTCTTT

d_gene: .
v_gene: TRBV2
j_gene: TRBJ2-5
abundance: .
CDR3aa: CASRTGNKETQYF
CDR3nt: TGTGCCAGCAGAACCGGGAACAAGGAGACCCAGTACTTC

d_gene: .
v_gene: TRBV7-6
j_gene: TRBJ2-1
abundance: .
CDR3aa: CASRAIAGNEQFF
CDR3nt: TGTGCCAGTCGAGCGATAGCCGGCAATGAGCAGTTCTTC

d_gene: TRBD2
v_gene: TRBV7-2
j_gene: TRBJ2-2
abundance: .
CDR3aa: CASSTSGSWTTGELFF
CDR3nt: TGTGCCAGCAGTACTAGCGGGAGTTGGACCACCGGGGAGCTGTTTTTT

d_gene: .
v_gene: TRBV6-6
j_gene: TRBJ1-2
abundance: .
CDR3aa: CASSYSGGAGGYGYTF
CDR3nt: TGTGCCAGCAGTTACTCGGGGGGCGCTGGCGGATATGGCTACACCTTC

d_gene: .
v_gene: TRBV7-9
j_gene: TRBJ2-5
abundance: .
CDR3aa: CASSLGAGVVETQYF
CDR3nt: TGTGCCAGCAGCTTAGGGGCAGGGGTTGTAGAGACCCAGTACTTC

d_gene: .
v_gene: TRBV6-5
j_gene: TRBJ2-3
abundance: .
CDR3aa: CASSYGGGTDTQYF
CDR3nt: TGTGCCAGCAGCTATGGTGGTGGCACAGATACGCAGTATTTT

d_gene: .
v_gene: TRBV19
j_gene: TRBJ1-1
abundance: once
CDR3aa: CASSIGLKAAFF
CDR3nt: TGTGCCAGTAGTATAGGGCTAAAAGCAGCTTTCTTT

d_gene: TRBD1
v_gene: TRBV2
j_gene: TRBJ1-5
abundance: .
CDR3aa: CASSKTTGGVIPF
CDR3nt: TGTGCCAGCAGTAAGACGACAGGGGGCGTAATTCCTTTT

d_gene: .
v_gene: TRBV7-2
j_gene: TRBJ1-3
abundance: .
CDR3aa: CASSLGGGNTIYF
CDR3nt: TGTGCCAGCAGCTTAGGCGGGGGGAACACCATATATTTT

d_gene: TRBD1
v_gene: TRBV2
j_gene: TRBJ1-5
abundance: once
CDR3aa: CASSGGQGSNQPQHF
CDR3nt: TGTGCCAGCAGTGGGGGACAGGGCAGCAATCAGCCCCAGCATTTT

d_gene: .
v_gene: TRBV19
j_gene: TRBJ1-5
abundance: .
CDR3aa: CASTPTGPYSNQPQHF
CDR3nt: TGTGCCAGTACCCCTACCGGACCTTATAGCAATCAGCCCCAGCATTTT

d_gene: .
v_gene: TRBV9
j_gene: TRBJ1-2
abundance: .
CDR3aa: CASSKTPTGPYGYTF
CDR3nt: TGTGCCAGCAGCAAAACCCCCACAGGGCCCTATGGCTACACCTTC

d_gene: .
v_gene: TRBV4-2
j_gene: TRBJ1-1
abundance: .
CDR3aa: CASSQQQGNTEAFF
CDR3nt: TGTGCCAGCAGCCAACAACAAGGGAACACTGAAGCTTTCTTT

d_gene: TRBD1
v_gene: TRBV13
j_gene: TRBJ1-1
abundance: .
CDR3aa: CASRLTWLGTASFMNTEAFF
CDR3nt: TGTGCCAGCAGATTAACCTGGTTAGGGACAGCGAGTTTCATGAACACTGAAGCTTTCTTT

d_gene: .
v_gene: TRBV16
j_gene: TRBJ1-2
abundance: .
CDR3aa: CASSQSGGAGYGYTF
CDR3nt: TGTGCCAGCAGCCAGTCTGGGGGCGCGGGCTATGGCTACACCTTC

d_gene: .
v_gene: TRBV27
j_gene: TRBJ2-7
abundance: .
CDR3aa: CASSSGPSRQYF
CDR3nt: TGTGCCAGCAGTTCGGGGCCCTCAAGGCAGTACTTC

d_gene: .
v_gene: TRBV5-1
j_gene: TRBJ1-5
abundance: .
CDR3aa: CASSLVSNQPQHF
CDR3nt: TGCGCCAGCAGCTTGGTTAGCAATCAGCCCCAGCATTTT

d_gene: TRBD1
v_gene: TRBV10-3
j_gene: TRBJ2-2
abundance: once
CDR3aa: CAISRDRGTGELFF
CDR3nt: TGTGCCATCAGTCGGGACAGGGGCACCGGGGAGCTGTTTTTT

d_gene: .
v_gene: TRBV13
j_gene: TRBJ1-6
abundance: .
CDR3aa: CASSARFLDSPLHF
CDR3nt: TGTGCCAGCAGCGCGAGGTTCCTGGATTCACCCCTCCACTTT

d_gene: TRBD1
v_gene: TRBV25-1
j_gene: TRBJ2-6
abundance: .
CDR3aa: CASSESGTGYAGANVLTF
CDR3nt: TGTGCCAGCAGTGAATCCGGGACAGGGTATGCTGGGGCCAACGTCCTGACTTTC

d_gene: TRBD2
v_gene: TRBV29-1
j_gene: TRBJ2-7
abundance: .
CDR3aa: CSVEGGEGTYEQYF
CDR3nt: TGCAGCGTTGAAGGAGGGGAGGGGACCTACGAGCAGTACTTC

d_gene: .
v_gene: TRBV6-2/TRBV6-3
j_gene: TRBJ1-4
abundance: .
CDR3aa: CASSYPLAFKLNFGEKLFF
CDR3nt: TGTGCCAGCAGTTACCCTCTTGCATTTAAACTAAACTTTGGGGAAAAACTGTTTTTT

d_gene: .
v_gene: TRBV2
j_gene: TRBJ2-3
abundance: .
CDR3aa: CASKIAENTDTQYF
CDR3nt: TGTGCCAGCAAAATAGCGGAGAACACAGATACGCAGTATTTT